This T cell receptor beta chain was sequenced during a study of blood T cell repertoires in COVID-19. The CDR3 sequence is 15 residues long. The trim removed 2 bases at V and 4 bases at J, leaving 5 bases unmatched. Germline CDR1 is KGHSH and CDR2 is LQKENI. Using immunoSEQ multiplex PCR, the repertoire was profiled, and TCRdb retains in-frame clones only, with some absent. The data show 90,000 to 140,000 clones, roughly 79% seen once. This chain connects TRBV18 to TRBJ2-1; 7 bases fit TRBD1. The source is a man at least 80 years old with acute or convalescent COVID-19. Sequenced input: peripheral blood. The CDR3 sequence: CASSPKTGQYNEQFF. Here the CDR3 DNA reads TGTGCCAGCTCACCAAAGACAGGGCAGTACAATGAGCAGTTCTTC.